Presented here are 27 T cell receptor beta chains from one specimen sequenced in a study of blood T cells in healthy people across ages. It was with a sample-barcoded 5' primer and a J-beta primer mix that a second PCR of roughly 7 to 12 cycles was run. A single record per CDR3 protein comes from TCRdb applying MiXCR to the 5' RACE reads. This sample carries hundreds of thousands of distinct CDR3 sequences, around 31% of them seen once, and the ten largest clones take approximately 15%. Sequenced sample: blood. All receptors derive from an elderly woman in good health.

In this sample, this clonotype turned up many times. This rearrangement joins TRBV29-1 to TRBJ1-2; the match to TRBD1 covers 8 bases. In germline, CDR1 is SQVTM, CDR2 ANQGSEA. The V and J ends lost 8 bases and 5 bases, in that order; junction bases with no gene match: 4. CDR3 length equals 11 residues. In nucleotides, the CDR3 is TGCAGCACACAGGGGGGATATGGCTACACCTTC. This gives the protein CSTQGGYGYTF. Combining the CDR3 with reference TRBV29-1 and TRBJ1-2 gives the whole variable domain SAVISQKPSRDICQRGTSLTIQCQVDSQVTMMFWYRQQPGQSLTLIATANQGSEATYESGFVIDKFPISRPNLTFSTLTVSNMSPEDSSIYLCSTQGGYGYTFGSGTRLTVV.

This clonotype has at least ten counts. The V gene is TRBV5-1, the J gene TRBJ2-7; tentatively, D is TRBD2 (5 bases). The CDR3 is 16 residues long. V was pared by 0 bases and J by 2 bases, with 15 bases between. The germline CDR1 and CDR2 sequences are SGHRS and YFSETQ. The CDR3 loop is CASSLGPLGETYEQYF. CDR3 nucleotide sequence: TGCGCCAGCAGCTTGGGACCCCTGGGAGAGACCTACGAGCAGTACTTC.

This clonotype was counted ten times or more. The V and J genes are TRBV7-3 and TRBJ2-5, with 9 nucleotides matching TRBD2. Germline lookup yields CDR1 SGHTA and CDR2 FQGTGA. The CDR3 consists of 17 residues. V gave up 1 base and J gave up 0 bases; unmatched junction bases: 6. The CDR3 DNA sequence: TGTGCCAGCAGCTTAATGGGACTAGCAGTTTACCAAGAGACCCAGTACTTC. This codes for CASSLMGLAVYQETQYF.

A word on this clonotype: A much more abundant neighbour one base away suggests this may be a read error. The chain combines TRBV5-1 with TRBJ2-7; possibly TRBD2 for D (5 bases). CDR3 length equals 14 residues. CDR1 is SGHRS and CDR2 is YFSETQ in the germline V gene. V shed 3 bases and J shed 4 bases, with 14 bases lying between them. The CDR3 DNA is TGCGCCAGCAGCTGTGAGGGAATTGGATACGAGCAGTACTTC. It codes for CASSCEGIGYEQYF.

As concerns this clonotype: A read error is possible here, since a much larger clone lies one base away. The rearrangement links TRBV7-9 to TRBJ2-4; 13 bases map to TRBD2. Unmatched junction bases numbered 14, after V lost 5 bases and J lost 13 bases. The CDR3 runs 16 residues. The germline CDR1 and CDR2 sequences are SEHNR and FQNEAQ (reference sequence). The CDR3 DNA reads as TGTGCCAGCAGCCTGCTTGGGACTAGCGGGGTCAATGAGCAGTACTTC. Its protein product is CASSLLGTSGVNEQYF. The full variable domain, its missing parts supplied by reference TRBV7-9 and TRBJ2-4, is DTGVSQNPRHKITKRGQNVTFRCDPISEHNRLYWYRQTLGQGPEFLTYFQNEAQLEKSRLLSDRFSAERPKGSFSTLEIQRTEQGDSAMYLCASSLLGTSGVNEQYFGAGTRLSVL.

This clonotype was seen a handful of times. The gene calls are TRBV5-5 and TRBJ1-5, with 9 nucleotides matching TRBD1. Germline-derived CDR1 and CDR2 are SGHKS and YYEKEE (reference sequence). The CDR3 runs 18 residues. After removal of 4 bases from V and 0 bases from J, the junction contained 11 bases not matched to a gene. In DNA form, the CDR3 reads TGTGCCAGCAGCGCCGGACAGGGGCAGGCTTATAGCAATCAGCCCCAGCATTTT. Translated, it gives CASSAGQGQAYSNQPQHF.

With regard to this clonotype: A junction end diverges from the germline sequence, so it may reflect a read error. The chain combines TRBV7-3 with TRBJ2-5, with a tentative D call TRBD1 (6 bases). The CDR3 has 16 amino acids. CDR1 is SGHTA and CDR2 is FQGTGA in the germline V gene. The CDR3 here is CTSSLGTSSSHNEQYF. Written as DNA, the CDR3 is TGTACCAGCAGCTTAGGGACATCCTCATCTCACAATGAGCAGTACTTC.

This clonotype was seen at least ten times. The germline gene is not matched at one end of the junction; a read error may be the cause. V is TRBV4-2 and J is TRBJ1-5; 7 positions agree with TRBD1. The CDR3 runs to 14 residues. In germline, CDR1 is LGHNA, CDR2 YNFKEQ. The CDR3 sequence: CASSQDRGNQPQHF. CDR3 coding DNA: TGCGCCAGCAGCCAAGACAGGGGCAATCAGCCCCAGCATTTT.

Here the CDR3 reads CSARDNRVRGYTF. In DNA form, the CDR3 reads TGCAGTGCTAGAGATAACAGGGTCCGTGGCTACACCTTC. The chain couples TRBV20-1 to TRBJ1-2, with D perhaps matching TRBD1 (6 bases). Between the trimmed V and J ends, which lost 0 bases and 7 bases, there was a span of 12 bases. CDR3 size: 13 residues. Looked up from germline, CDR1 is DFQATT and CDR2 is SNEGSKA (reference sequence).

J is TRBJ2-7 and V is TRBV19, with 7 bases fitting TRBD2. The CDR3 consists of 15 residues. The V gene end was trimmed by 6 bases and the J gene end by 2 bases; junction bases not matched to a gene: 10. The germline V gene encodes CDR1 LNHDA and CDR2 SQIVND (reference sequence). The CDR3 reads CASRTSGDQTYEQYF. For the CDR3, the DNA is TGTGCCAGTAGAACCAGCGGGGACCAAACCTACGAGCAGTACTTC. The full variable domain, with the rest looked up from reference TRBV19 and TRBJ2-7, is DGGITQSPKYLFRKEGQNVTLSCEQNLNHDAMYWYRQDPGQGLRLIYYSQIVNDFQKGDIAEGYSVSREKKESFPLTVTSAQKNPTAFYLCASRTSGDQTYEQYFGPGTRLTVT.

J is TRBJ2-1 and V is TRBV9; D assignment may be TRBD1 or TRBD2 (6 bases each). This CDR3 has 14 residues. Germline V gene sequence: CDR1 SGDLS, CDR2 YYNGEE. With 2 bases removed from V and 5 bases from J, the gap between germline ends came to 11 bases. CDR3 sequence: CASSVGGLHNEQFF. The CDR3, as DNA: TGTGCCAGCAGCGTCGGGGGCCTCCACAATGAGCAGTTCTTC. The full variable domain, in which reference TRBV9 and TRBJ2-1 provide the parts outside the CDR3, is DSGVTQTPKHLITATGQRVTLRCSPRSGDLSVYWYQQSLDQGLQFLIQYYNGEERAKGNILERFSAQQFPDLHSELNLSSLELGDSALYFCASSVGGLHNEQFFGPGTRLTVL.

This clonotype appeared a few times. In DNA form, the CDR3 reads TGTGCCTGGAACAGGGGTAACTATGGCTACACCTTC. Its translation: CAWNRGNYGYTF. The V gene is TRBV30, the J gene TRBJ1-2, with 7 bases aligning to TRBD1. The V segment lost 4 bases and the J segment 1 base; nucleotides outside the gene matches: 0. CDR1 GTSNPN and CDR2 SVGIG come from the germline V gene (reference sequence). The CDR3 runs 12 residues.

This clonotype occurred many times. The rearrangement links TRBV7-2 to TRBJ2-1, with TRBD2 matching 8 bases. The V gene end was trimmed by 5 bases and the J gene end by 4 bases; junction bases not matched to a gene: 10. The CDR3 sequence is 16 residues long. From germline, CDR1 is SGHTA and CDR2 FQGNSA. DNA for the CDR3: TGTGCCAGCAGCCGCTCGGGGGCGGGGGGTTACAATGAGCAGTTCTTC. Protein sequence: CASSRSGAGGYNEQFF.

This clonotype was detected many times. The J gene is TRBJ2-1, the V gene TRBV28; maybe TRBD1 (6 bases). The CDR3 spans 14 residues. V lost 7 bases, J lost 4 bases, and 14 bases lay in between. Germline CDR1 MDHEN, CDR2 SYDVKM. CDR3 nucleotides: TGTGCCAGCACCCTTGGGGGCTTTTACAATGAGCAGTTCTTC. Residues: CASTLGGFYNEQFF.

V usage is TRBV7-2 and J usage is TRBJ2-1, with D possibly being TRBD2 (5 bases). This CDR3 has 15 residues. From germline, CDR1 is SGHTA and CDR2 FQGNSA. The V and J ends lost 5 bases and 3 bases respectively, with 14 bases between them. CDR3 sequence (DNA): TGTGCCAGCAGCACTAAGCGGCGCAGCTACAATGAGCAGTTCTTC. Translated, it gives CASSTKRRSYNEQFF.

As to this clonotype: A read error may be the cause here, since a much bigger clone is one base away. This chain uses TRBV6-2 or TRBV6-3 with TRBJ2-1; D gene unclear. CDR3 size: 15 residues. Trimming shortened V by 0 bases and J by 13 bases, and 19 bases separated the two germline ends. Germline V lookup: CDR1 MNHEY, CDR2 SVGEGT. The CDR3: CASSYSRTAQETQFF. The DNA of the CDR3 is TGTGCCAGCAGTTACTCGAGAACAGCCCAAGAGACCCAGTTCTTC.

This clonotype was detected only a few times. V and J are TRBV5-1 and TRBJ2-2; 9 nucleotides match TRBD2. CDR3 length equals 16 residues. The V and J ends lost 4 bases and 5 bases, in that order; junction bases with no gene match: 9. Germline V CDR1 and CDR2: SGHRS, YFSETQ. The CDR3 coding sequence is TGCGCCAGCAGCGTTCTAGCGGGGAAGGGAACCGGGGAGCTGTTTTTT. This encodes CASSVLAGKGTGELFF. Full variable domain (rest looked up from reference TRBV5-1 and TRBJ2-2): KAGVTQTPRYLIKTRGQQVTLSCSPISGHRSVSWYQQTPGQGLQFLFEYFSETQRNKGNFPGRFSGRQFSNSRSEMNVSTLELGDSALYLCASSVLAGKGTGELFFGEGSRLTVL.

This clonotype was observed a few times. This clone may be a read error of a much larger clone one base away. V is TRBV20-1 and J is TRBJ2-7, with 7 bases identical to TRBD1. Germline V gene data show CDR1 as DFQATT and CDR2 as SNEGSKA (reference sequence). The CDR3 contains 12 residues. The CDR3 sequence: CRADRDNYEQYF. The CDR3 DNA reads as TGCAGGGCAGACAGGGATAACTACGAGCAGTACTTC.

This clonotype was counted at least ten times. The CDR3 DNA sequence: TGTGCCAGCAGTTACTCGAAGCTAGCGGGGGACTACGAGCAGTACTTC. Translation: CASSYSKLAGDYEQYF. This chain joins TRBV6-2 or TRBV6-3 and TRBJ2-7; 10 bases are a match to TRBD2. In germline, CDR1 is MNHEY, CDR2 SVGEGT. The CDR3 is 16 amino acids. Germline trimming cut 0 bases from V and 3 bases from J; bases unmatched to any gene: 5.

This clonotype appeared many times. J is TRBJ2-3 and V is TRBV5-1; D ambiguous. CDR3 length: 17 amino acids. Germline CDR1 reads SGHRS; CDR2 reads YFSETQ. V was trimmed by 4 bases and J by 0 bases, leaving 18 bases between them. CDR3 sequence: CASSPLLTFSSTDTQYF. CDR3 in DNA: TGCGCCAGCAGCCCCCTGCTCACGTTTTCTAGCACAGATACGCAGTATTTT.

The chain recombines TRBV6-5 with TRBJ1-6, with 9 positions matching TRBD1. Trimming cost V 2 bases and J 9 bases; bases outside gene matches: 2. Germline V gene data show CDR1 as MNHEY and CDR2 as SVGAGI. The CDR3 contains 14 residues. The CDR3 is CASSYPTGGSPLHF. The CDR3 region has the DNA TGTGCCAGCAGTTACCCGACAGGGGGTTCACCCCTCCACTTT.

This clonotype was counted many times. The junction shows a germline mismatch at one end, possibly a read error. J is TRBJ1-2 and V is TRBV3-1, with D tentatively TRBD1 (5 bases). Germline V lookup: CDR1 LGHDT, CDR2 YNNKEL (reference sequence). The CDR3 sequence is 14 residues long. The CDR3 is CASSPGQRSYGHTF. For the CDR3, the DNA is TGTGCCAGCAGCCCAGGACAAAGATCCTATGGCCACACCTTC.

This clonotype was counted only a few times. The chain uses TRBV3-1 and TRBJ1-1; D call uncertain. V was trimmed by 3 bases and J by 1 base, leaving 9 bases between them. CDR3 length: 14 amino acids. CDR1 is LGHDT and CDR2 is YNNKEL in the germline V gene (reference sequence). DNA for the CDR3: TGTGCCAGCAGCCAGCTGTCAGGGAACACTGAAGCTTTCTTT. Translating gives CASSQLSGNTEAFF.

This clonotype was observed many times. For the CDR3, the DNA is TGCAGTGCTAGAGCCGGGGCGGCGGGTCAGCCCCAGCATTTT. Translated, it gives CSARAGAAGQPQHF. The genes are TRBV20-1 and TRBJ1-5; perhaps TRBD1 as D (5 bases). CDR3 size: 14 residues. V was cut by 1 base and J by 6 bases, with 13 bases left in between. Germline V lookup: CDR1 DFQATT, CDR2 SNEGSKA (reference sequence).

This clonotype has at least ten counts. Written as DNA, the CDR3 is TGTGCCAGCAGCTTAGAGGCTGGCTATGGCTACACCTTC. This encodes CASSLEAGYGYTF. The chain combines TRBV7-3 with TRBJ1-2; no reliable D call. CDR1 and CDR2 (germline): SGHTA, FQGTGA. This CDR3 comprises 13 residues. Trimming shortened V by 2 bases and J by 4 bases, and 8 bases separated the two germline ends.

In DNA form, the CDR3 reads TGTGCCAGCAGCGGGGACAGGGCGGAAACTGAAGCTTTCTTT. Amino acid sequence: CASSGDRAETEAFF. This chain links TRBV7-8 with TRBJ1-1, with 9 positions matching TRBD1. The CDR3 loop spans 14 amino acids. CDR1 is SGHVS and CDR2 is FQNEAQ in the germline V gene. J was trimmed by 5 bases and V by 5 bases; bases with no gene match: 6. Looking up the rest from reference TRBV7-8 and TRBJ1-1 gives the full variable domain: GAGVSQSPRYKVAKRGQDVALRCDPISGHVSLFWYQQALGQGPEFLTYFQNEAQLDKSGLPSDRFFAERPEGSVSTLKIQRTQQEDSAVYLCASSGDRAETEAFFGQGTRLTVV.

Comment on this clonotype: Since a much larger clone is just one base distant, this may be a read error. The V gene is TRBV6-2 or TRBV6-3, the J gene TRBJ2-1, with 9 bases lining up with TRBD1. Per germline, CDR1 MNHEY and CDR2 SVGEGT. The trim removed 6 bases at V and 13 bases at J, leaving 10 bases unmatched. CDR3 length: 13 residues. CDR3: CASSRTGVETQFF. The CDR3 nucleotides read TGTGCCAGCAGCAGGACAGGGGTGGAGACCCAGTTCTTC.